This TCR beta chain was retrieved from a study of long-term antiretroviral therapy in people with HIV (dated by TCRdb to about 2022). Some background on the complete study: The earliest samples were collected roughly a decade before the 2015 WHO recommendation for immediate ART, at a time when ART was usually postponed until CD4 counts fell. Whether ART initiation and durable HIV suppression were associated with changes in peripheral blood TRB repertoire composition and diversity was tested in a retrospective serial study. A total of around 200 cryopreserved PBMC samples were contributed to the cohort by 30 adults with confirmed HIV infection, with samples collected serially over a mean of approximately six years (range 1-12). Eleven of the 30 participants with HIV were female. No cross-contamination during QIAcube processing turned up in test extractions that ran a monoclonal T-cell line alongside around 32 polyclonal samples.

The investigation overall reported the following: A significant increase in TRB diversity was found to be associated with ART initiation, although TRB diversity was observed to remain significantly below that of transplant donor controls even after long-term ART. The samples span the years 2004 to 2017, and the ART regimens used may be less effective than current regimens. Because PBMC availability was limited, only the TCR beta chain was sequenced, with no alpha chain pairing. The repertoire was dominated across all time points by expanded TRB clones identified before ART initiation, although this dominance was seen to fluctuate and to decrease in many PLHIV after ART. No data were available on ART adherence, viral resistance or therapy changes, limiting inferences about post-ART repertoire changes. Compared with controls, HIV repertoires had narrower CDR3 length ranges, and the network structure pointed to an antigen-experienced repertoire that shifted only slightly toward naive after ART. Because cell numbers in pre-ART samples were limited, unsorted PBMC were profiled instead of sorted CD4+ and CD8+ T cells.

The CDR3 goes from the cysteine to the phenylalanine over 13 residues. Only the CDR3 DNA stays, 39 bases, in frame from base 1. The germline V end is reduced by 4 bases and the J end by 3 bases; junction bases left unmatched: 3. Per the germline V gene, SGHDN is the CDR1 and FVKESK is the CDR2. Inclusion was restricted to participants for whom at least one PBMC sample before ART initiation and at least two post-ART samples were available. Treatment was received in the United States of America by all participants with HIV. Before DNA extraction, cryopreserved samples of roughly 0.9-10 million PBMC were thawed and then washed. At the time of the earliest PBMC sample for each participant with HIV, ages ranged from 23 to 54 years. Each participant contributed PBMC samples from 1-4 timepoints before ART initiation and 2-8 timepoints after ART initiation, with a median of 7 samples. Serial HIV viral load, CD4+ T-cell count, ART history and demographic data were obtained for every participant. Genomic DNA was extracted from unsorted PBMC with a Qiagen kit on a QIAcube, processed in batches of 12 samples.

A note on this clone: There is no known antigen for this receptor. Per-nucleotide qualities are absent, and no much larger clonotype sits a single base away.

The immunoSEQ hsTCRB v3.0 assay was used at survey level resolution to sequence the TRB variable region. TRB sequencing targeted a depth of about 40,000-50,000 T-cell genomes per sample. An Illumina MiSeq with a v3 150-cycle kit was used to sequence the pooled TRB libraries. Turning to the authors' computational methods: Repertoire analysis was performed in R inside a reproducible Nextflow workflow that covered QC, data transformation and analysis. LymphoSeq2, an R package for AIRR-Seq data exploration, was used to implement custom analyses. A handful of samples yielding fewer than 5000 total TRB sequences were excluded, leaving approximately 200 analyzed HIV repertoires. Of the roughly 180 retained HIV repertoires, 55 to 60 were collected before and under 150 after ART initiation. Repertoires were downsampled to 5000 TRB nucleotide sequences, with summary statistics averaged over 100 downsampling iterations. TRB sequences were retained for analysis only if CDR3 regions of at least seven amino acids were present. Diversity was measured with a Shannon entropy-derived clonality score and the Gini coefficient. In repertoire networks, the top 5000 CDR3 amino acid sequences were linked whenever an edit distance of one separated two sequences. For TRB CDR3 amino acid sequences, antigen specificity groups and MHC restriction were predicted with GLIPH2. CDR3 amino acid sequences were matched against VDJdb and McPAS-TCR to flag known CMV, EBV, HIV or tissue antigen associations. Pre-ART, post-ART and control groups were compared with Wilcoxon signed-rank tests and Holm-Bonferroni correction. TCRdb carries this immuneACCESS record with in-frame sequences only. Its versions omit some clonotypes, under half of them owing to an unresolved V gene in the studies checked, with the rest unexplained. V and J calls and clone size follow that table, whereas D and trimming were derived from the DNA. For this sample there are 28,000 or so clones; 84% appear just once. The leading ten clones occupy 6.2% of the sample.

The source material was unsorted PBMCs, sampled 0.4 years after starting antiretroviral therapy. The chain uses TRBV14 and TRBJ2-7; 7 junctional bases match TRBD1. The receptor's source is a man younger than 35 with HIV. This receptor has the CDR3 CASSPGQDYEQYF. The DNA reads TGTGCCAGCAGCCCCGGACAGGACTACGAGCAGTACTTC.